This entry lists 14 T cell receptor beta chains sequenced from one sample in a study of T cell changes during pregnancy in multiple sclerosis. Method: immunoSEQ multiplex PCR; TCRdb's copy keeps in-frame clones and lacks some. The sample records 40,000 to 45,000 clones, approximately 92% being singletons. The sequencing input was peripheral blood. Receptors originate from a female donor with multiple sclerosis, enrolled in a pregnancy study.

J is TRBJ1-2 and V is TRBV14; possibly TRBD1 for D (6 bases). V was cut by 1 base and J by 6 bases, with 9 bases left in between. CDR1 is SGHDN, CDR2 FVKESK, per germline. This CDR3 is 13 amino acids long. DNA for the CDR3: TGTGCCAGCAGCCAAGCAGGGGCGCATGGCTACACCTTC. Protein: CASSQAGAHGYTF.

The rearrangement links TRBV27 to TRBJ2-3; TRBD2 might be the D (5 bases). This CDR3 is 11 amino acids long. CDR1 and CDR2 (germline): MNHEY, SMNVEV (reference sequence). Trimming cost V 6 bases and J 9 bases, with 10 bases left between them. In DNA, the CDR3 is TGTGCCAGCAGAGCCGGGGAAACGCAGTATTTT. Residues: CASRAGETQYF.

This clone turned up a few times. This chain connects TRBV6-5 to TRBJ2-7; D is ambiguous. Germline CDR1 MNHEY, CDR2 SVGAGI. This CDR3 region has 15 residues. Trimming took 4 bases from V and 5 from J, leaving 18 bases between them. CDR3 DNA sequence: TGTGCCAGCAGTTCCGCGCTGGACCAGGTGCACGAGCAGTACTTC. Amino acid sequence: CASSSALDQVHEQYF.

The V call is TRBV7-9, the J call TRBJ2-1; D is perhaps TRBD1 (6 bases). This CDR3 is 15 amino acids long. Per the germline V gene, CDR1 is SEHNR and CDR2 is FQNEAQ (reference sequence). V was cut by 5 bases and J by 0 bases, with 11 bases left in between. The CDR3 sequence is CASSLRGSSYNEQFF. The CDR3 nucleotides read TGTGCCAGCAGCCTTAGGGGGAGCTCCTACAATGAGCAGTTCTTC.

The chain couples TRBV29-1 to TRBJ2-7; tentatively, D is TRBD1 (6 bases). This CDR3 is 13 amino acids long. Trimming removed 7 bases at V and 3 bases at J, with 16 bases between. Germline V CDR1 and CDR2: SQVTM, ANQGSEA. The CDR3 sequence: CSADVGAGYEQYF. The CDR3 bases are TGCAGCGCTGACGTGGGGGCGGGCTACGAGCAGTACTTC.

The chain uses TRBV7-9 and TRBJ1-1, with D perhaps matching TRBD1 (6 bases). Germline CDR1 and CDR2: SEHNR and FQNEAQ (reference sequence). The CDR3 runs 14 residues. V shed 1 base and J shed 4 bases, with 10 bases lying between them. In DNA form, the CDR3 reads TGTGCCAGCAGCTTAGTACAGGGTATCACTGAAGCTTTCTTT. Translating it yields CASSLVQGITEAFF.

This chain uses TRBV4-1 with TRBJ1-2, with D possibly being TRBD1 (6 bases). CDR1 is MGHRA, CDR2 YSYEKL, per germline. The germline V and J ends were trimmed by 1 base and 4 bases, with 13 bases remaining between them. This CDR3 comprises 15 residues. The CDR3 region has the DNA TGCGCCAGCAGCCAAGTGGACAGATCCAGCTATGGCTACACCTTC. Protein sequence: CASSQVDRSSYGYTF.

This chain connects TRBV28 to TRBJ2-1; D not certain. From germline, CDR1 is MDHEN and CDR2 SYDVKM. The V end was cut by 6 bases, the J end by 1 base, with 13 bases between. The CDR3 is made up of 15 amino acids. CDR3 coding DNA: TGTGCCAGCAGACCAGGACCCTTGTCCTACAATGAGCAGTTCTTC. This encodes CASRPGPLSYNEQFF.

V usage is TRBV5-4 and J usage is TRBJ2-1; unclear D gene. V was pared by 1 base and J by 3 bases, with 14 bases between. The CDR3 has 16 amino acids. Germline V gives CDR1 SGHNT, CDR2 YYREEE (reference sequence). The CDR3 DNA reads TGTGCCAGCAGCTTGCTCGGAAAAGGATACTACAATGAGCAGTTCTTC. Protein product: CASSLLGKGYYNEQFF.

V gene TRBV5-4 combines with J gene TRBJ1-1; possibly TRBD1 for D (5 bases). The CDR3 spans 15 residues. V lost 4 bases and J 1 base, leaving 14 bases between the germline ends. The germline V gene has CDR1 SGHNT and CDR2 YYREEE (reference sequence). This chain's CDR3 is CASSQDETENTEAFF. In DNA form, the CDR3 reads TGTGCCAGCAGCCAAGATGAGACAGAGAACACTGAAGCTTTCTTT.

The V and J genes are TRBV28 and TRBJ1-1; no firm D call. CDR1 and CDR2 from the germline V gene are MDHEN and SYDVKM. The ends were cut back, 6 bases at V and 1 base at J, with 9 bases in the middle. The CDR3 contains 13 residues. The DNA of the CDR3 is TGTGCCAGCAGATCCAGTAGGAACACTGAAGCTTTCTTT. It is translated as CASRSSRNTEAFF.

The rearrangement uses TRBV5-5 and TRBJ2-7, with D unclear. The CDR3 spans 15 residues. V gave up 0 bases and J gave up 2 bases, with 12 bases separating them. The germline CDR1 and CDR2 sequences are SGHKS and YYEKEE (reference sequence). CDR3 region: CASSLAWQKTYEQYF. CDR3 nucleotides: TGTGCCAGCAGCTTGGCTTGGCAGAAAACCTACGAGCAGTACTTC.

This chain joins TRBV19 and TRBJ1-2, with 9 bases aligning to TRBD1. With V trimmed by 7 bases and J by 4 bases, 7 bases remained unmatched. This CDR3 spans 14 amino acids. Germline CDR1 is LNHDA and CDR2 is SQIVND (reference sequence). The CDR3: CASTQGALGYGYTF. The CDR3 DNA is TGTGCCAGTACACAGGGGGCGCTGGGCTATGGCTACACCTTC.

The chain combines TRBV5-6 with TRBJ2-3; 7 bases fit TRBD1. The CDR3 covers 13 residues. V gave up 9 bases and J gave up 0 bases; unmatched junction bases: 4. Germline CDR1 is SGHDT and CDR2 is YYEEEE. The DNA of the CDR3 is TGTGCCACATCGACAGGGAGCACAGATACGCAGTATTTT. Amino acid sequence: CATSTGSTDTQYF.